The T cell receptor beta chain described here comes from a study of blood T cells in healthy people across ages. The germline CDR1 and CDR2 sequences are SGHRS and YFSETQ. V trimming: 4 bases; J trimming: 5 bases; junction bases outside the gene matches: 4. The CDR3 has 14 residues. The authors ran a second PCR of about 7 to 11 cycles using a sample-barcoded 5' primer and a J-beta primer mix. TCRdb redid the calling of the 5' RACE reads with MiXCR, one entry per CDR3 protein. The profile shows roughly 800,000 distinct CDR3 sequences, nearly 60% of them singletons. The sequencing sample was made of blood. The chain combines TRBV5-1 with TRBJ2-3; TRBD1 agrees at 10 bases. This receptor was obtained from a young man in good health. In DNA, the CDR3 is TGCGCCAGCAGCCCGGGACAGGGGATAGATACGCAGTATTTT. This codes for CASSPGQGIDTQYF.